This T cell receptor beta chain was obtained from a study of OX40 agonist ivuxolimab in advanced cancers. Sequencing used immunoSEQ multiplex PCR; TCRdb keeps in-frame clones, though not all of them. The table records tens of thousands of clones, around 73% of them present only once. In germline, CDR1 is SGHRS, CDR2 YFSETQ. Trimming took 4 bases from V and 2 from J; bases not matched to a gene: 6. This CDR3 spans 14 amino acids. The sample in question was CD4+ or CD8+ T cells sorted from blood, obtained in a trial of the OX40 agonist ivuxolimab. The genes are TRBV5-1 and TRBJ2-7; 7 bases are shared with TRBD1. The receptor was isolated from an adult with an advanced solid tumor such as melanoma, head and neck, liver or kidney cancer. The CDR3 sequence is CASSARQGTYEQYF. The CDR3 DNA reads TGCGCCAGCAGCGCCAGACAGGGAACCTACGAGCAGTACTTC.